The TCR beta chain under discussion was sequenced for a study of CD4 T cells in relation to SARS-CoV-2 and coronaviruses. Study details: No peptide or an HIV-1 Nef peptide pool served as negative control.

J gave up 3 bases and V 4 bases, and 7 bases lay outside the gene matches. CDR3 size: 14 residues. Germline loops: CDR1 SGHDT, CDR2 YYEEEE. Concerning this clone itself: Antigen: not known.

Profiling relied on immunoSEQ multiplex PCR, and the TCRdb table lists in-frame clones only, not all of them. The table records around 16,000 clones, roughly 80% of them present only once. The unexposed donors gave CD4+ T cells in about 2010-2019, prior to COVID-19. The cells were cultured for roughly 11 days before CD4+ T cells were isolated. Unexposed-donor CD4+ T cells were probed with SARS-CoV-2 S/N and four cold-coronavirus spikes, cells permitting. Findings and limits, study-wide: Each donor contributed either pre-pandemic or post-infection samples, not both.

Sequencing was performed on CD4+ T cells from PBMCs, cultured in vitro. The receptor's source is a human donor in good health. This rearrangement joins TRBV5-6 to TRBJ2-7, with 7 bases lining up with TRBD1. The DNA of the CDR3 is TGTGCCAGCAGCCTCCAGACAGGGTTCTACGAGCAGTACTTC. Amino acid sequence: CASSLQTGFYEQYF. Filled out from reference TRBV5-6 and TRBJ2-7, the complete variable domain reads DAGVTQSPTHLIKTRGQQVTLRCSPKSGHDTVSWYQQALGQGPQFIFQYYEEEERQRGNFPDRFSGHQFPNYSSELNVNALLLGDSALYLCASSLQTGFYEQYFGPGTRLTVT.